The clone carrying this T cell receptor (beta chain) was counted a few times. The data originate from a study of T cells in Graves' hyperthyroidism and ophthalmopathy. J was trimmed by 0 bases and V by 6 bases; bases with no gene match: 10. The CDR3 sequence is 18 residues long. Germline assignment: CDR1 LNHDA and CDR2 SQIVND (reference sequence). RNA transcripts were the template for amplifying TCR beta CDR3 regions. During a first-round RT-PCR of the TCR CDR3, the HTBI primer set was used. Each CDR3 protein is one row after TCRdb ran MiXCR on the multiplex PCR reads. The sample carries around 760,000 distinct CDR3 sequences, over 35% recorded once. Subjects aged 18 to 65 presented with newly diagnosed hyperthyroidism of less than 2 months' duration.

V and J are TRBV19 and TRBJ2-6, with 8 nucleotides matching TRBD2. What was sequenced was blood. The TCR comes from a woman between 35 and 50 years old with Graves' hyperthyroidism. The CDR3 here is CASRTTGGSVSGANVLTF. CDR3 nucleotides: TGTGCCAGTAGGACAACGGGGGGGAGTGTCTCTGGGGCCAACGTCCTGACTTTC.